The 14 T cell receptor beta chains below come from one sample, sequenced in a study of shared clonotypes between healthy human individuals. Sequenced by immunoSEQ multiplex PCR; TCRdb stores in-frame clones only, minus some. The data hold hundreds of thousands of clones, with 95% to 96% observed a single time. CD45RO-negative, CCR7-selected cells formed the naive CD8 fraction, which excluded terminally differentiated effector memory CD45RA+ cells. The sequenced material came from naive CD8+ T cells sorted from blood. The receptor set was obtained from a woman in her 30s in good health.

The chain links TRBV19 to TRBJ1-1, with D possibly TRBD1 on 5 matching bases. Germline CDR1 LNHDA, CDR2 SQIVND (reference sequence). Deletions cut 5 bases from V and 1 base from J, with 14 bases between. The CDR3 consists of 15 residues. CDR3 in DNA: TGTGCCAGTAGTCTGGGGCTGATCGGGAACACTGAAGCTTTCTTT. Its translation is CASSLGLIGNTEAFF.

The genes are TRBV30 and TRBJ2-6, with D uncertain. Germline values: CDR1 GTSNPN, CDR2 SVGIG (reference sequence). V lost 2 bases to trimming and J lost 0 bases, with 5 bases between them. The CDR3 runs to 14 residues. DNA for the CDR3: TGTGCCTGGAGTTTACACTCTGGGGCCAACGTCCTGACTTTC. Translating it yields CAWSLHSGANVLTF.

The J gene is TRBJ1-1, the V gene TRBV25-1; D unresolved. With 3 bases removed from V and 2 bases from J, the gap between germline ends came to 10 bases. Germline V gene data show CDR1 as MGHDK and CDR2 as SYGVNS. CDR3 length: 14 amino acids. In nucleotides, the CDR3 is TGTGCCAGCAGTGATCGCGGCACTAACACTGAAGCTTTCTTT. This sequence encodes CASSDRGTNTEAFF.

In its sample, this clone was seen once. The chain is built from TRBV28 and TRBJ2-3; D remains ambiguous. CDR3 size: 13 residues. CDR1 is MDHEN and CDR2 is SYDVKM in the germline V gene. V lost 7 bases to trimming and J lost 7 bases, with 15 bases between them. Here the CDR3 DNA reads TGTGCCAGCACCATCACAAACCATAATACGCAGTATTTT. This codes for CASTITNHNTQYF.

The CDR3 is CASSLTSGRSYEQYF. The CDR3 DNA sequence: TGTGCCAGCAGTCTCACTAGCGGGAGATCCTACGAGCAGTACTTC. The rearrangement uses TRBV27 and TRBJ2-7, with 11 bases identical to TRBD2. The CDR3 sequence is 15 residues long. Germline assignment: CDR1 MNHEY and CDR2 SMNVEV (reference sequence). V gave up 5 bases and J gave up 1 base; unmatched junction bases: 4.

V and J are TRBV29-1 and TRBJ2-5, with D perhaps matching TRBD1 or TRBD2 (6 bases each). Germline V gene sequence: CDR1 SQVTM, CDR2 ANQGSEA. This CDR3 has 18 amino acids. V shed 6 bases and J shed 4 bases, with 30 bases lying between them. The CDR3 sequence: CSVRGGTTRLGFLETQYF. The CDR3 DNA is TGCAGCGTGAGGGGCGGGACAACTCGCCTGGGTTTCTTAGAGACCCAGTACTTC. Full variable domain (rest looked up from reference TRBV29-1 and TRBJ2-5): SAVISQKPSRDICQRGTSLTIQCQVDSQVTMMFWYRQQPGQSLTLIATANQGSEATYESGFVIDKFPISRPNLTFSTLTVSNMSPEDSSIYLCSVRGGTTRLGFLETQYFGPGTRLLVL.

In this sample, this clone turned up once. This sequence joins TRBV5-6 and TRBJ1-1; D uncertain. The V gene's germline CDR1 is SGHDT and CDR2 YYEEEE. The CDR3 is 15 residues long. Trimming stripped 4 bases from V and 2 bases from J, with 15 bases between. DNA for the CDR3: TGTGCCAGCAGCGGTAACCCGGACCGAAACACTGAAGCTTTCTTT. This sequence encodes CASSGNPDRNTEAFF.

V usage is TRBV27 and J usage is TRBJ2-2; 9 nucleotides agree with TRBD1. Trimming at V came to 7 bases and at J to 7 bases, leaving 10 bases not matched to a gene. Germline V gives CDR1 MNHEY, CDR2 SMNVEV (reference sequence). This CDR3 contains 15 residues. CDR3: CASNPGTGYVGELFF. CDR3 DNA: TGTGCCAGCAACCCCGGGACAGGGTATGTCGGGGAGCTGTTTTTT.

CDR3: CASSVSDPPTSTDTQYF. The CDR3 coding sequence is TGTGCCAGCAGTGTTAGCGATCCTCCAACTAGCACAGATACGCAGTATTTT. The rearrangement links TRBV6-1 to TRBJ2-3, with D possibly matching TRBD2 (5 bases). V was pared by 4 bases and J by 0 bases, with 17 bases between. This CDR3 comprises 17 residues. Germline CDR1 is MNHNS and CDR2 is SASEGT.

CDR3 in amino acids: CASSEERGLGYNEQFF. The CDR3 DNA follows: TGCGCCAGCAGTGAGGAAAGAGGTCTGGGCTACAATGAGCAGTTCTTC. The V gene is TRBV10-1, the J gene TRBJ2-1; D not resolved. V lost 2 bases, J lost 3 bases, and 14 bases lay in between. Germline V gene lookup returns CDR1 WNHNN and CDR2 SYGVQD (reference sequence). The CDR3 sequence is 16 residues long.

V usage is TRBV4-1 and J usage is TRBJ2-4, with 7 nucleotides matching TRBD2. The CDR3 sequence is 12 residues long. The junction had 7 bases not matched to a gene; V was cut back by 2 bases and J by 15 bases. Germline V CDR1 and CDR2: MGHRA, YSYEKL. The CDR3, as DNA: TGCGCCAGCAGCCAATTCGGGACTATTTTGTACTTC. Amino acids: CASSQFGTILYF.

This rearrangement joins TRBV7-8 to TRBJ2-1, with TRBD1 matching 8 bases. Trimming removed 5 bases from V and 2 bases from J; junction bases left unmatched: 2. This CDR3 has 14 amino acids. The germline V gene encodes CDR1 SGHVS and CDR2 FQNEAQ. The CDR3 loop reads CASSEGQAYNEQFF. CDR3 nucleotides: TGTGCCAGCAGCGAGGGACAGGCCTACAATGAGCAGTTCTTC.

The chain is built from TRBV28 and TRBJ2-7; no firm D call. The V end lost 2 bases, the J end lost 6 bases, and 11 bases lay between the germline ends. In germline, CDR1 is MDHEN, CDR2 SYDVKM. CDR3 length: 13 amino acids. For the CDR3, the DNA is TGTGCCAGCAGTTTAATGGATAGCATCGAGCAGTACTTC. The encoded protein is CASSLMDSIEQYF.

The rearrangement joins TRBV28 to TRBJ2-5; TRBD1 is a possible D gene (6 bases). The J call may be faulty, since TRBJ2-7 better matches the DNA end. The length of the CDR3 is 13 residues. CDR1 and CDR2 (germline): MDHEN, SYDVKM. CDR3 DNA: TGTGCCAGCAGATCCGGACAGCCCTACGAGCAGTACTTC. This translates into CASRSGQPYEQYF.